This T cell receptor (beta chain) appears in the sequencing data of a study of blood T cell repertoires in COVID-19. Study-wide context: The United States, Italy and Spain supplied acute and convalescent COVID-19 samples.

This CDR3 is 16 amino acids long. Per germline, CDR1 SGHNT and CDR2 YYREEE (reference sequence). The ends lost 0 bases at V and 6 bases at J; junction bases unmatched: 11. In the source study's methods: For nucleated cells, counts were estimated from reference gene primer amplification. Profiled with immunoSEQ multiplex PCR; TCRdb holds only in-frame clones, not every one. V and J calls and clone size follow that table, whereas D and trimming were derived from the DNA. There are around 430,000 clones in the sample; 85% to 90% occur only once, and roughly a tenth lies in the top ten. The participants were between about 18 and 95 years old and came from some 23 US areas.

The chain links TRBV5-4 to TRBJ1-2; TRBD1 matches 7 bases. This TCR came from a woman aged 45-65 years who had recovered from COVID-19. Sequenced input: PBMCs or T cells enriched from blood (not recorded which). The CDR3 here is CASSLGAGRGNNGYTF. The CDR3 bases are TGTGCCAGCAGCTTGGGCGCTGGCAGGGGGAATAATGGCTACACCTTC.